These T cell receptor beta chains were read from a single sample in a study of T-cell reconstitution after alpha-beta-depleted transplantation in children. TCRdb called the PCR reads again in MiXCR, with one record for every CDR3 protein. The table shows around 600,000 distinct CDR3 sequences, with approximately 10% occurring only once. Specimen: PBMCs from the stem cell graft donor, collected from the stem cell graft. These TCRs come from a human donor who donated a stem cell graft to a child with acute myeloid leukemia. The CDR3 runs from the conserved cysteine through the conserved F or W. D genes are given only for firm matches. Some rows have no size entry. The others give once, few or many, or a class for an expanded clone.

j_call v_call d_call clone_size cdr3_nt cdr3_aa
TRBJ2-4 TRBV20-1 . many TGCAGTGCTAGGGGCCGGGACCCCAGGGAGTACTTC CSARGRDPREYF
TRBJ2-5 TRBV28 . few TGTGCCAGCAGAATGGGGCAGACTTGGGAGACCCAGTACTTC CASRMGQTWETQYF
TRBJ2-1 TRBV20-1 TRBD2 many TGCAGTGCGCGGGAGGGCCCTTTAGTGGAGCAGTTCTTC CSAREGPLVEQFF
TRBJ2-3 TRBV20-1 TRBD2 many TGCAGTGCTAGAGGCCGCCCTAGCGGGAGGGTCACAGATACGCAGTATTTT CSARGRPSGRVTDTQYF
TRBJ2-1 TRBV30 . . TGTGCCTGGAGTGACAGGGTACATGAGCAGTTCTTC CAWSDRVHEQFF
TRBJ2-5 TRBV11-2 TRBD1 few TGTGCCAGCAGCTTAGTGGGACAGGGGGCTTTGGGGACCCAGTACTTC CASSLVGQGALGTQYF
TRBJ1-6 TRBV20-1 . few TGCAGTGCGTTACAGGGAGGGAGCTCCTATAATTCACCCCTCCACTTT CSALQGGSSYNSPLHF
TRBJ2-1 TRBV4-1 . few TGCGCCAGCAGCCAAGTGGTAGGGAGCGGGCCTATACAGTTCTTC CASSQVVGSGPIQFF
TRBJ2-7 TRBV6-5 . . TGTGCCAGCACCTCCGGGGAGGAGCAGTACTTC CASTSGEEQYF
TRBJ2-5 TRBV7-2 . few TGTGCCAGCAGCTTAGAACTAGTAGGAGGGGAGACCCAGTACTTC CASSLELVGGETQYF
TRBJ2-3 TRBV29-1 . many TGCAGCGTTGAGCCTAGTTCCACTAAATTCGAGTATTTT CSVEPSSTKFEYF
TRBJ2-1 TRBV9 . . TGTGCCAGCAGCGTAGTAGGTTCCCGCGGAGATGAGCAGTTCTTC CASSVVGSRGDEQFF
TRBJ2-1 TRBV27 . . TGTGCCAGCATCCTCGCCAGGGGGGGCAACTACAATGAGCAGTTCTTC CASILARGGNYNEQFF
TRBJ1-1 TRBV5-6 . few TGTGCCAGCAGCTCGGACCCGAACACTGAAGCTTTCTTT CASSSDPNTEAFF
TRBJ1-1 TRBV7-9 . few TGTGCCAGCAGCTCCATTAGTCCTCGAGGGACCACTGAAGCTTTCTTT CASSSISPRGTTEAFF
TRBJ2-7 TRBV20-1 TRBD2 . TGCAGTACCCCTAATAGCGGGAGGAGCTCCTACGAGCAGTACTTC CSTPNSGRSSYEQYF
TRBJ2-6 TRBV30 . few TGTGCCTGGAGTCGGGGGACCTTCCGATCTGGGGCCAACGTCCTGACTTTC CAWSRGTFRSGANVLTF
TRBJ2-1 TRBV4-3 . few TGCGCCAGCAGCCTTCGTGGGGGCGGGAGTAAGGAATTCAATGAGCAGTTCTTC CASSLRGGGSKEFNEQFF
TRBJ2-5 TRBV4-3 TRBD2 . TGCGCCAGCAGCCAAGATGAACTAGCGGGAGCTCCAGAGACCCAGTACTTC CASSQDELAGAPETQYF
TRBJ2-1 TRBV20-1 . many TGCAGTGCTAGGTACTCCGGGGCCAAAAATGAGCAGTTCTTC CSARYSGAKNEQFF
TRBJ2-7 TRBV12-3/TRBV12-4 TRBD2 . TGTGCCAGCACCCATACCGGGGGGGTAGGATACGAGCAGTACTTC CASTHTGGVGYEQYF
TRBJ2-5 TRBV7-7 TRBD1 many TGTGCTAGCAGCTACGGGACAGAAGAGACCCAGTACTTC CASSYGTEETQYF
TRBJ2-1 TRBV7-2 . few TGTGCCAGCAGCCTGTCGACGGGGCCCTACAATGAGCAGTTCTTC CASSLSTGPYNEQFF
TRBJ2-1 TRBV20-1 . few TGCAGTGCTGCGGGACCGACGAGCTCCTACAATGAGCAGTTCTTC CSAAGPTSSYNEQFF
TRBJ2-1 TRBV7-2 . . TGTGCCAGCAGCATCTACTGGACCAACTCCTACAATGAGCAGTTCTTC CASSIYWTNSYNEQFF
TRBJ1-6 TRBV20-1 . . TGCAGTGCTAGAGATCCGAACAGAGGGAATTCACCCCTCCACTTT CSARDPNRGNSPLHF
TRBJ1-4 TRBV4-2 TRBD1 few TGTGCCAGCAGCCAAGTGACAGGGGGAAGTGAAAAACTGTTTTTT CASSQVTGGSEKLFF
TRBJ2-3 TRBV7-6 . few TGTGCCAGCAGCTCGCTTCAGGGCACAGATACGCAGTATTTT CASSSLQGTDTQYF
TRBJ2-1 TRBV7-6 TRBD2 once TGTGCCAGCAGCTTAGGTGGGACTAGCTCAGCTGGGGGGCAGTTCTTC CASSLGGTSSAGGQFF
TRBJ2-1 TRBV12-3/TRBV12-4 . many TGTGCCAGCACTCAAGGACAACCTTACAATGAGCAGTTCTTC CASTQGQPYNEQFF
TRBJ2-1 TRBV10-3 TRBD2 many TGTGCCATCAGTGAGTTGGGTAGCGGGGTCCTTGATGAGCAGTTCTTC CAISELGSGVLDEQFF
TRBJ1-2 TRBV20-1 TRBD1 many TGCAGTGCTAGAGATCGAACAACAGGGGATAGCTACACCTTC CSARDRTTGDSYTF
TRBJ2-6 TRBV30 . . TGTGCCTGGAGTGTTCAGGCCTCTGGGGCCAACGTCCTGACTTTC CAWSVQASGANVLTF
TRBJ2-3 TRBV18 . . TGTGCCAGCTCGCAAATGGCTGGGCTAGCCGCCACAGATACGCAGTATTTT CASSQMAGLAATDTQYF
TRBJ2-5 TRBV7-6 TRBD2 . TGTGCCAGTAGCCCTAGCGGGATTAGGGAGACCCAGTACTTC CASSPSGIRETQYF
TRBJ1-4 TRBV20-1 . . TGCAGTGCTCCCTGGGGGGATGAAAAACTGTTTTTT CSAPWGDEKLFF
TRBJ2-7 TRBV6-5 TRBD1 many TGTGCCAGCAGTTACGGGTCGGGACAGCTCTATCTTATCTACGAGCAGTACTTC CASSYGSGQLYLIYEQYF
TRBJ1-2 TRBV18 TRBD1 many TGTGCCAGCTCAGCGCAGGGGGTCGACTATGGCTACACCTTC CASSAQGVDYGYTF
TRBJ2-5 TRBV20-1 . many TGCAGTGCTAGAGATTGGGCGAGGCCGGCTGGAGAGACCCAGTACTTC CSARDWARPAGETQYF
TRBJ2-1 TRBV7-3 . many TGTGCCAGCAGCTTATACGGGGGAAGGTCCTACAATGAGCAGTTCTTC CASSLYGGRSYNEQFF
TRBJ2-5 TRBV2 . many TGTGCCAGCAGGCTCGAGAAAGAGACCCAGTACTTC CASRLEKETQYF
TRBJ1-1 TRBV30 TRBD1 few TGTGCCTGGAGTGTCCGACCCCCGACAGGGGCGAACACTGAAGCTTTCTTT CAWSVRPPTGANTEAFF
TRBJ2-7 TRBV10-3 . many TGTGCCATCTCCAACTCCTACGAGCAGTACTTC CAISNSYEQYF
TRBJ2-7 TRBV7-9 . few TGTGCCACCGCTTGGTCCTACGAGCAGTACTTC CATAWSYEQYF
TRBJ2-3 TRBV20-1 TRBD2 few TGCAGTGCTAGAGACGCACTAGCGATCGGAGATACGCAGTATTTT CSARDALAIGDTQYF
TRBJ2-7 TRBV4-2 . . TGTGCCAGCAGCCACGTTGGGAGGAACTCCTACGAGCAGTACTTC CASSHVGRNSYEQYF
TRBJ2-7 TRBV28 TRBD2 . TGTGCCAGCAGTTTCCGGACTAGCGGGCACTCCTCATACGAGCAGTACTTC CASSFRTSGHSSYEQYF
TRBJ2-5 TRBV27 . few TGTGCCAGCAGTTTCTCCAGGGGGGGGGAGACCCAGTACTTC CASSFSRGGETQYF
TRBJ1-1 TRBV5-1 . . TGCGCCAGCAGCTCTTCCTTACCCAGGGGAATCACTGAAGCTTTCTTT CASSSSLPRGITEAFF
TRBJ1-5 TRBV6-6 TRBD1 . TGTGCCAGCAACACAGGGGGCAATCAGCCCCAGCATTTT CASNTGGNQPQHF
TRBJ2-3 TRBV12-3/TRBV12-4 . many TGTGCCAGCAGTTCCTTGACTCTCTCTTTCACAGATACGCAGTATTTT CASSSLTLSFTDTQYF
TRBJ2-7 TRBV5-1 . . TGCGCCAGCTCCTCCGGGCTAGGTCTCTACGAGCAGTACTTC CASSSGLGLYEQYF
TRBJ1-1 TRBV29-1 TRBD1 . TGCAGCGTTGATGGGGTTGCGGGACAGGGGGCGAGGACTGAAGCTTTCTTT CSVDGVAGQGARTEAFF
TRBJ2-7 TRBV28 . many TGTGCCAGCAGTGACGACTCGAAAACGCTATCCTACGAGCAGTACTTC CASSDDSKTLSYEQYF
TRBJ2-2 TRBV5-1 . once TGCGCCAGCAGCTTGGGTAGGACAGAAGGTACCGGGGAGCTGTTTTTT CASSLGRTEGTGELFF
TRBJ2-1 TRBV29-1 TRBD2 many TGCAGCGTTACCGGCGGGAGCTCCTACAATGAGCAGTTCTTC CSVTGGSSYNEQFF
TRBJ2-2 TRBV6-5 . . TGTGCCAGCAGTTACTCTCGGCCGAGGGGTACCGGGGAGCTGTTTTTT CASSYSRPRGTGELFF
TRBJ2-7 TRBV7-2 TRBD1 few TGTGCCAGCAGCTTCTACAGGGGCGCTAAATACGAGCAGTACTTC CASSFYRGAKYEQYF
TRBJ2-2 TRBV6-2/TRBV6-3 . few TGTGCCAGCAGTTACTCGCAGGGTTACACCGGGGAGCTGTTTTTT CASSYSQGYTGELFF
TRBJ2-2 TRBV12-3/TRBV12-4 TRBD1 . TGTGTCAGCACTTGGACAGGTTCTGGGGAGCTGTTTTTT CVSTWTGSGELFF